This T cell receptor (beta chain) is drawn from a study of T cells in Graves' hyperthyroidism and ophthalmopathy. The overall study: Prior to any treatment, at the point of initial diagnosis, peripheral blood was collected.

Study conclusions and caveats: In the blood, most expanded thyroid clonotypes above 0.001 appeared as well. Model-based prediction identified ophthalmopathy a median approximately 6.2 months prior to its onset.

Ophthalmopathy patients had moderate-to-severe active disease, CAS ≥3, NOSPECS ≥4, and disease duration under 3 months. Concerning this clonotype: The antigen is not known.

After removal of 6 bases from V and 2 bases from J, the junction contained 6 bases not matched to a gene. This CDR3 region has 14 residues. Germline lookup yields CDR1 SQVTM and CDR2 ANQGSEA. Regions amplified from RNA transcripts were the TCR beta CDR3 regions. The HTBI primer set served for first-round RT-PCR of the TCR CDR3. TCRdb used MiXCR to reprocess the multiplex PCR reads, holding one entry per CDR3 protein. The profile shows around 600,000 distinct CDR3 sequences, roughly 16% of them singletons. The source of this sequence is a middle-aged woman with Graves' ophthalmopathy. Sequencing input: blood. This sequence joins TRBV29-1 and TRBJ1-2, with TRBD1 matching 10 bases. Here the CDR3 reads CSVITGQGNYGYTF. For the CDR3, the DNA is TGCAGCGTGATCACGGGACAGGGGAACTATGGCTACACCTTC.